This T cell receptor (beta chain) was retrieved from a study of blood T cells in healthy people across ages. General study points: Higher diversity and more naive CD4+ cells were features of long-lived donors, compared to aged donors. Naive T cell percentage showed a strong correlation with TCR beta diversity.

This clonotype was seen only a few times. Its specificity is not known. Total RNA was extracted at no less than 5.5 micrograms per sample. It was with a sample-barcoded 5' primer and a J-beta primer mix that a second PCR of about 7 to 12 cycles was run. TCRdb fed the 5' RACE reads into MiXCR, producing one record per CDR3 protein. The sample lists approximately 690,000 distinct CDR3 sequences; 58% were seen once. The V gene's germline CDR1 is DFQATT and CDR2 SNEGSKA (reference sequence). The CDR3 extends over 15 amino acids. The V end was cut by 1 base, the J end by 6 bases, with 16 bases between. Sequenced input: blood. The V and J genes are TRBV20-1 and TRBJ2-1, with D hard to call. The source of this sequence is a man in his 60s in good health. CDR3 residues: CSARGVAAPGNEQFF. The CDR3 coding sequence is TGCAGTGCTAGAGGCGTAGCCGCCCCGGGCAATGAGCAGTTCTTC.